The 25 T cell receptor beta chains presented below share a single source sample, sequenced in a study of blood T cell repertoires in COVID-19. Sequencing was performed with immunoSEQ multiplex PCR; in TCRdb, only in-frame clones are kept and a portion is missing. In the table there are tens of thousands of clones, 85% to 90% of which are singletons. Sequencing used peripheral blood. The origin of the receptors is a human donor with active COVID-19. The donor label of this sample is uncertain.

The table lists this clone with a count of one. V usage is TRBV11-2 and J usage is TRBJ1-2, with 10 nucleotides matching TRBD1. The V and J ends lost 4 bases and 11 bases, in that order; junction bases with no gene match: 16. The CDR3 runs to 16 residues. From germline, CDR1 is SGHAT and CDR2 FQNNGV. This CDR3 is CASSSQSSGTGDAYTF. The CDR3, as DNA: TGTGCCAGCAGCTCCCAATCATCCGGGACAGGGGACGCATACACCTTC.

This clone was observed a single time. J is TRBJ1-1 and V is TRBV5-6; D perhaps matches TRBD1 (6 bases). This CDR3 has 13 amino acids. The germline V and J ends were trimmed by 2 bases and 4 bases, with 9 bases remaining between them. Germline assignment: CDR1 SGHDT and CDR2 YYEEEE. The CDR3 region has the DNA TGTGCCAGCAGCTTAAGGGGGTCCACTGAAGCTTTCTTT. It specifies CASSLRGSTEAFF.

On this clone itself: An end of the junction differs from the germline gene, which may be a read error. V and J are TRBV19 and TRBJ2-7; a weak D match, TRBD2 (6 bases). The CDR3 length is 14 residues. Germline CDR1 is LNHDA and CDR2 is SQIVND (reference sequence). The DNA of the CDR3 is TGTGCCAGTACCCAATCTACTAGCTCCCACGAGCAGTACTTC. Protein sequence: CASTQSTSSHEQYF.

The chain carries TRBV2 and TRBJ2-7; 10 positions agree with TRBD1. The junction had 8 bases not matched to a gene; V was cut back by 6 bases and J by 9 bases. Germline V lookup: CDR1 SNHLY, CDR2 FYNNEI. This CDR3 comprises 13 residues. Written as DNA, the CDR3 is TGTGCCAGCAGAGGGGACAGGGGTTCAGTGCAGTACTTC. This gives the protein CASRGDRGSVQYF.

The CDR3 loop reads CASSQERGGQETQYF. DNA for the CDR3: TGTGCCAGCAGCCAAGAGCGGGGGGGCCAAGAGACCCAGTACTTC. V and J are TRBV4-2 and TRBJ2-5; 9 bases fit TRBD2. The germline gives CDR1 LGHNA, CDR2 YNFKEQ. Trimming took 0 bases from V and 1 from J; bases not matched to a gene: 0. This CDR3 is built from 15 residues.

The chain recombines TRBV6-4 with TRBJ1-5; possibly TRBD1 for D (5 bases). Germline CDR1 MRHNA, CDR2 SNTAGT. The CDR3 is 13 amino acids. V was shortened by 3 bases and J by 4 bases, with 7 bases between the two germline ends. The CDR3 here is CASSEDRNQPQHF. DNA for the CDR3: TGTGCCAGCAGTGAAGACAGAAATCAGCCCCAGCATTTT.

A few counts support this clone. V gene TRBV7-6 combines with J gene TRBJ2-2; 10 positions agree with TRBD2. The CDR3 runs to 15 residues. With V trimmed by 5 bases and J by 4 bases, 4 bases remained unmatched. CDR1 is SGHVS and CDR2 is FNYEAQ in the germline V gene. This CDR3 is CASSPTSGITGELFF. DNA for the CDR3: TGTGCCAGCAGCCCCACTAGCGGGATCACCGGGGAGCTGTTTTTT.

The chain combines TRBV11-2 with TRBJ2-2; TRBD1 might be the D (5 bases). Per germline, CDR1 SGHAT and CDR2 FQNNGV. CDR3 length: 14 amino acids. Trimming shortened V by 3 bases and J by 1 base, and 6 bases separated the two germline ends. The CDR3: CASSLGQNTGELFF. In DNA, the CDR3 is TGTGCCAGCAGCTTGGGGCAGAACACCGGGGAGCTGTTTTTT.

The chain employs TRBV5-1 and TRBJ2-2, with D unclear. V dropped 0 bases and J dropped 1 base, with 4 bases sitting between them. CDR3 length equals 14 residues. The germline V gene has CDR1 SGHRS and CDR2 YFSETQ. The DNA of the CDR3 is TGCGCCAGCAGCTTGGTCTTGAACACCGGGGAGCTGTTTTTT. This sequence encodes CASSLVLNTGELFF.

The rearrangement links TRBV29-1 to TRBJ2-7; 11 nucleotides agree with TRBD1. This CDR3 is built from 13 residues. CDR1 is SQVTM and CDR2 is ANQGSEA in the germline V gene. V dropped 6 bases and J dropped 5; count of bases not matched to a gene: 6. CDR3 protein: CSVTGQGADEQYF. DNA for the CDR3: TGCAGCGTGACAGGACAGGGGGCGGACGAGCAGTACTTC.

This clone counts as medium-sized. This chain links TRBV4-3 with TRBJ1-1, with a possible D match to TRBD1 (6 bases). The CDR3 loop spans 13 amino acids. Germline lookup yields CDR1 LGHNA and CDR2 YSLEER. Trimming removed 3 bases from V and 1 base from J, with 6 bases in between. CDR3 residues: CASSQTGNTEAFF. In DNA form, the CDR3 reads TGCGCCAGCAGCCAGACAGGGAACACTGAAGCTTTCTTT.

The rearrangement uses TRBV6-5 and TRBJ1-2; D is possibly TRBD1 (6 bases). The germline gives CDR1 MNHEY, CDR2 SVGAGI. Trimming took off 5 bases at V and 0 bases at J, with 13 bases between the two ends. There are 15 residues in the CDR3. The CDR3 sequence is CASSPGGPPNYGYTF. In DNA form, the CDR3 reads TGTGCCAGCAGTCCCGGGGGGCCTCCTAACTATGGCTACACCTTC.

This clone has a single count. The chain combines TRBV6-6 with TRBJ2-2; 8 bases agree with TRBD2. Germline V gene data show CDR1 as MNHNY and CDR2 as SVGAGI (reference sequence). The V and J ends lost 2 bases and 5 bases, in that order; junction bases with no gene match: 7. This CDR3 has 16 residues. The CDR3 coding sequence is TGTGCCAGCAGTTACCTAAGCGGGAGTATAACCGGGGAGCTGTTTTTT. Amino acids: CASSYLSGSITGELFF.

V and J are TRBV6-5 and TRBJ1-2; maybe TRBD1 (5 bases). The V end lost 3 bases, the J end lost 8 bases, and 19 bases lay between the germline ends. CDR3 length: 15 amino acids. Germline CDR1 and CDR2: MNHEY and SVGAGI. Written as DNA, the CDR3 is TGTGCCAGCAGTTATGGATTGTGGGGCGCGGGGGGCTACACCTTC. Translated: CASSYGLWGAGGYTF.

The CDR3 region has the DNA TGTGCCAGCAGCACGGAGGGGTTCGGGCAGCCCCAGCATTTT. Translation: CASSTEGFGQPQHF. The chain recombines TRBV3-1 (or the pseudogene TRBV3-2) with TRBJ1-5, with TRBD1 as a possible D gene (5 bases). V lost 5 bases to trimming and J lost 7 bases, with 15 bases between them. The germline V gene encodes CDR1 LGHDT and CDR2 YNNKEL (reference sequence). The CDR3 length is 14 residues.

The V call is TRBV30, the J call TRBJ1-5; 7 nucleotides line up with TRBD1. Losses at the gene ends were 0 bases for V and 6 bases for J; bases not matched to a gene: 5. Germline values: CDR1 GTSNPN, CDR2 SVGIG (reference sequence). The CDR3 runs to 14 residues. CDR3 sequence: CAWSVQGGGQPQHF. The CDR3 DNA sequence: TGTGCCTGGAGTGTACAAGGGGGCGGTCAGCCCCAGCATTTT.

The rearrangement links TRBV6-5 to TRBJ2-5; D is ambiguous. Per germline, CDR1 MNHEY and CDR2 SVGAGI. The CDR3 sequence is 15 residues long. Trimming removed 0 bases from V and 1 base from J, with 9 bases in between. The CDR3 reads CASSYSSSRQETQYF. CDR3 nucleotides: TGTGCCAGCAGTTACTCGAGTAGTCGCCAAGAGACCCAGTACTTC.

V gene TRBV6-2 or TRBV6-3 combines with J gene TRBJ1-5; the D gene is possibly TRBD1 (5 bases). The CDR3 consists of 14 residues. The V and J ends lost 5 bases and 4 bases respectively, with 12 bases between them. CDR1 is MNHEY, CDR2 SVGEGT, per germline. This CDR3 reads CASSPQGPNQPQHF. In DNA form, the CDR3 reads TGTGCCAGCAGTCCCCAGGGCCCAAATCAGCCCCAGCATTTT.

The rearrangement links TRBV28 to TRBJ2-3, with 8 bases aligning to TRBD2. Germline trimming cut 6 bases from V and 4 bases from J; bases unmatched to any gene: 12. The CDR3 length is 16 residues. Germline-derived CDR1 and CDR2 are MDHEN and SYDVKM. The DNA of the CDR3 is TGTGCCAGCAGCCTCGGACTAGCCCTCGGGTCAGATACGCAGTATTTT. Its protein product is CASSLGLALGSDTQYF. The full variable domain, completed using reference TRBV28 and TRBJ2-3, is DVKVTQSSRYLVKRTGEKVFLECVQDMDHENMFWYRQDPGLGLRLIYFSYDVKMKEKGDIPEGYSVSREKKERFSLILESASTNQTSMYLCASSLGLALGSDTQYFGPGTRLTVL.

This clone was seen only once. The rearrangement uses TRBV19 and TRBJ2-7; 14 nucleotides match TRBD2. The CDR3 totals 14 residues. Unmatched junction bases numbered 4, after V lost 6 bases and J lost 6 bases. CDR1 and CDR2 (germline): LNHDA, SQIVND (reference sequence). CDR3: CASRGTSGSGEQYF. DNA of the CDR3: TGTGCCAGTAGGGGGACTAGCGGGAGCGGCGAGCAGTACTTC.

The chain joins TRBV7-9 to TRBJ2-7, with no clear D. Germline V gene sequence: CDR1 SEHNR, CDR2 FQNEAQ (reference sequence). The CDR3 runs 13 residues. Trimming removed 1 base at V and 4 bases at J, with 8 bases between. The chain's CDR3 is CASSLGQLYEQYF. The CDR3, as DNA: TGTGCCAGCAGCTTAGGCCAGTTATACGAGCAGTACTTC.

This chain joins TRBV7-2 and TRBJ2-3, with 7 bases matching TRBD2. The CDR3 is 17 amino acids. V trimming: 7 bases; J trimming: 3 bases; junction bases outside the gene matches: 16. The germline CDR1 and CDR2 sequences are SGHTA and FQGNSA. The CDR3 coding sequence is TGTGCCAGCACCTCCCATCTCCCGAGCGGGATTACAGATACGCAGTATTTT. Encoded protein: CASTSHLPSGITDTQYF.

This chain's CDR3 is CASSLSGLAASYEQYF. In nucleotides, the CDR3 is TGTGCCAGCAGTCTCTCTGGACTAGCGGCCTCCTACGAGCAGTACTTC. V and J are TRBV28 and TRBJ2-7, with TRBD2 matching over 10 bases. Germline V CDR1 and CDR2: MDHEN, SYDVKM. The CDR3 loop spans 16 amino acids. V gave up 5 bases and J gave up 0 bases; unmatched junction bases: 7.

V gene TRBV5-4 combines with J gene TRBJ2-5; 15 bases are a match to TRBD2. V was clipped by 4 bases and J by 5 bases; unmatched bases: 6. From germline, CDR1 is SGHNT and CDR2 YYREEE (reference sequence). The CDR3 consists of 16 residues. CDR3 loop: CASSRTSGGAMETQYF. In nucleotides, the CDR3 is TGTGCCAGCAGCCGGACTAGCGGGGGGGCCATGGAGACCCAGTACTTC.

The chain uses TRBV23-1 and TRBJ2-3; 7 bases map to TRBD1. TRBV23-1 is flagged as an ORF with uncertain function. The CDR3 is 14 residues long. V lost 8 bases to trimming and J lost 4 bases; unmatched junction nucleotides: 9. The CDR3 protein is CASDRDRASDTQYF. CDR3 in DNA: TGCGCCAGCGATCGTGACAGGGCGTCAGATACGCAGTATTTT.